A single T cell receptor beta chain is shown here with its context. The time point: persistent/refractory GD, antithyroid drugs over 5 years with positive TRAb. RNA isolated from PBMCs was used to make the TCR library. Sequencing libraries for TCR beta were prepared with iRepertoire HTBI primers and Arm-PCR of CDR3 regions. TCRdb analysed the multiplex PCR reads with MiXCR anew, one entry per CDR3 protein. The table includes a few hundred thousand distinct CDR3 sequences, about 25% detected once. The data derive from a study of regulatory T cells in long-lasting Graves disease. Overall study: By definition, persistent Graves' disease involved antithyroid drugs for over 5 years alongside positive TSH receptor antibodies.

The germline V gene has CDR1 SGHAT and CDR2 FQDESV (reference sequence). Trimming left V 1 base short and J 10 bases short, with 13 bases between. The CDR3 totals 13 residues. The sequences come from peripheral blood mononuclear cells (PBMCs), collected when the disease was refractory, from a patient treated with antithyroid drugs. This sequence originates from a female donor with Graves disease. The V call is TRBV11-1, the J call TRBJ2-5; D might be TRBD1 (5 bases). The CDR3 reads CASSLGGLGYQYF. The CDR3 region has the DNA TGTGCCAGCAGCTTAGGGGGCTTGGGTTACCAGTACTTC.